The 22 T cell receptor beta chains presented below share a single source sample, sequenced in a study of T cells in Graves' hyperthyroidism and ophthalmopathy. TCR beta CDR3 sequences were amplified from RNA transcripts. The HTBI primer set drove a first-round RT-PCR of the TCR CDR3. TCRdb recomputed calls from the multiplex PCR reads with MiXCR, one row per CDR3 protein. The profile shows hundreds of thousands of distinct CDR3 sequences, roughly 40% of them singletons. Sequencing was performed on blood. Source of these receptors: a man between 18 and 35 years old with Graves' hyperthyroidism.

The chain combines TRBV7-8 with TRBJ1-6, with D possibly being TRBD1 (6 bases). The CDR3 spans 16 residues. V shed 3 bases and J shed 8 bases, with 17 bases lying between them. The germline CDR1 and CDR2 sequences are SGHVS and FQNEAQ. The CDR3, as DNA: TGTGCCAGCAGCTTTTTCCCAGCCGAGGGGGATTCACCCCTCCACTTT. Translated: CASSFFPAEGDSPLHF.

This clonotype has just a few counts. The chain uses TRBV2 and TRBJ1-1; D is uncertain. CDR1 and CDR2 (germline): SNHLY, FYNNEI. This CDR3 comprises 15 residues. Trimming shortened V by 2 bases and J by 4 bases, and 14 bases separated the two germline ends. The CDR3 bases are TGTGCCAGCAGTGAATATTCGCCGGGAGGCACTGAAGCTTTCTTT. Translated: CASSEYSPGGTEAFF.

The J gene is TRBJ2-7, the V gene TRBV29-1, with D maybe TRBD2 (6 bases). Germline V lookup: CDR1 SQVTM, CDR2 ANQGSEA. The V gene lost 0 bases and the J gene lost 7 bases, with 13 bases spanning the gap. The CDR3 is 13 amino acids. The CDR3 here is CSVEDAGTGEQYF. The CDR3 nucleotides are TGCAGCGTTGAAGATGCGGGGACCGGGGAGCAGTACTTC.

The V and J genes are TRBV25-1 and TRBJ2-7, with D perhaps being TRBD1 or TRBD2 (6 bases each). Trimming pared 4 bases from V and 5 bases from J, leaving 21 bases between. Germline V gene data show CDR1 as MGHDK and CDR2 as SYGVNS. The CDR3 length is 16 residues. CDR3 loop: CASSALGGPGGHEQYF. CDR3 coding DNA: TGTGCCAGCAGTGCTTTGGGGGGCCCTGGGGGCCACGAGCAGTACTTC.

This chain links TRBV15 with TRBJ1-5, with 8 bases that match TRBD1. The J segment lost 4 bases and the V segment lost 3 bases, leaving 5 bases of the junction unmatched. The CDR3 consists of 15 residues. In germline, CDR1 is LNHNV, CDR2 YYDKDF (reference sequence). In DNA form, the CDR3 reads TGTGCCACCAGCAGCGGGGACAGGCAAAATCAGCCCCAGCATTTT. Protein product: CATSSGDRQNQPQHF.

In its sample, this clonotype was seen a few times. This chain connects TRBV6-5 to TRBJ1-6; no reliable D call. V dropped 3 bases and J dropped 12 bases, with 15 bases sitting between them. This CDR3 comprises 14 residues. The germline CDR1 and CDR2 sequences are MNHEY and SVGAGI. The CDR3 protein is CASSYNYRGRPLHF. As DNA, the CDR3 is TGTGCCAGCAGTTATAACTACAGAGGGCGACCCCTCCACTTT.

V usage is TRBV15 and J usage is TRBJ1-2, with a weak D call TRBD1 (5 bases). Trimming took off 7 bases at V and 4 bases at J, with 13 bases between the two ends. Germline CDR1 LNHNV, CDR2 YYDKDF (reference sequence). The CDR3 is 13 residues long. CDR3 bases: TGTGCCACCAACGGCGCAGGGACCTATGGCTACACCTTC. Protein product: CATNGAGTYGYTF. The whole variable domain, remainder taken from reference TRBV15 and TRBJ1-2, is DAMVIQNPRYQVTQFGKPVTLSCSQTLNHNVMYWYQQKSSQAPKLLFHYYDKDFNNEADTPDNFQSRRPNTSFCFLDIRSPGLGDTAMYLCATNGAGTYGYTFGSGTRLTVV.

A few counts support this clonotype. This chain's CDR3 is CASSTQVSTGELFF. DNA of the CDR3: TGTGCCAGTAGTACTCAAGTTAGCACCGGGGAGCTGTTTTTT. The chain couples TRBV19 to TRBJ2-2; D uncertain. The V gene lost 4 bases and the J gene lost 4 bases, with 10 bases spanning the gap. This CDR3 comprises 14 residues. Germline CDR1 is LNHDA and CDR2 is SQIVND (reference sequence).

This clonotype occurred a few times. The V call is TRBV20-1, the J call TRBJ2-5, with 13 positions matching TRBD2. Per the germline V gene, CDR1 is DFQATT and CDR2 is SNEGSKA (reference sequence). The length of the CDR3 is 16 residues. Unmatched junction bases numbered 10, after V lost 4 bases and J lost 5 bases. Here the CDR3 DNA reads TGCAGTGCTAAACTAGCGGGAGGGCCGTCGCGGGAGACCCAGTACTTC. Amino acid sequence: CSAKLAGGPSRETQYF.

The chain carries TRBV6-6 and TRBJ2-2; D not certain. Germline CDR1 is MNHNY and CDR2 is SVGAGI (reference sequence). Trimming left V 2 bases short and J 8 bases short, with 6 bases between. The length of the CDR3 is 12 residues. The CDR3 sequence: CASSYGQGELFF. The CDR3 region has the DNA TGTGCCAGCAGTTACGGTCAGGGGGAGCTGTTTTTT.

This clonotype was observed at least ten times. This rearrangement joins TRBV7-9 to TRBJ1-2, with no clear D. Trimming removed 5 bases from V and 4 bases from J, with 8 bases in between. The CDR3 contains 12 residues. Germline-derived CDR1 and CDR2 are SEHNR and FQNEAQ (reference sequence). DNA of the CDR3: TGTGCCAGCAGCCCCTCGGTCTATGGCTACACCTTC. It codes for CASSPSVYGYTF.

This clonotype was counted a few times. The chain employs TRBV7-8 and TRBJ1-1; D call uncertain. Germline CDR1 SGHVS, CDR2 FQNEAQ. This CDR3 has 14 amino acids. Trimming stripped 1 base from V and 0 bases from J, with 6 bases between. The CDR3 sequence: CASSLEDLNTEAFF. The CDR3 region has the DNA TGTGCCAGCAGCTTAGAGGATCTGAACACTGAAGCTTTCTTT.

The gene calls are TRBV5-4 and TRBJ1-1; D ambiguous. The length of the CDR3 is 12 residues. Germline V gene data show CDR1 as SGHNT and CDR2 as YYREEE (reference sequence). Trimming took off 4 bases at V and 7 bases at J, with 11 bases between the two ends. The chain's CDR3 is CASSNQGVEAFF. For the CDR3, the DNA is TGTGCCAGCAGCAATCAAGGCGTTGAAGCTTTCTTT.

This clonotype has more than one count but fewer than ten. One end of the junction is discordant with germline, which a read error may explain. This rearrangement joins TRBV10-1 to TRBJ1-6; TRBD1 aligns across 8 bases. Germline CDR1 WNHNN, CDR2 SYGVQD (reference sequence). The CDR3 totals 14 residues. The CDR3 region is CAWSPTGARSPLHF. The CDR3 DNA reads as TGTGCCTGGAGCCCGACAGGGGCGCGATCACCCCTCCACTTT.

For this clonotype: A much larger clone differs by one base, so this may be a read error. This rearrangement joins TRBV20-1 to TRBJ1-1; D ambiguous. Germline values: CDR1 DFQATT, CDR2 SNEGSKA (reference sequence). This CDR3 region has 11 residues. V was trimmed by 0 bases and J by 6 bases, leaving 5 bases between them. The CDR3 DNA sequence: TGCAGTGCTAGAGATCATGCTGAAGCTTTCTTT. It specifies CSARDHAEAFF.

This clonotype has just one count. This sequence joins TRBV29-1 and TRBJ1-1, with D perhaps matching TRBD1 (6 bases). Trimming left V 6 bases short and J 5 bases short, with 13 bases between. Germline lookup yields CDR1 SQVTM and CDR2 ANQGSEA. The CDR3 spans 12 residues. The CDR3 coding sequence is TGCAGCGTCCTGGACAGTTGGACTGAAGCTTTCTTT. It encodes CSVLDSWTEAFF.

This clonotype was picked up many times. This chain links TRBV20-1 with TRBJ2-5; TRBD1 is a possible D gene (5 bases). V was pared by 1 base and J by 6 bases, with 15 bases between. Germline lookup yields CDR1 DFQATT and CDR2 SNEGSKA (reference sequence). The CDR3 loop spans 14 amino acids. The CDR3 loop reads CSARVAQGQQTQYF. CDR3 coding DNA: TGCAGTGCTAGAGTGGCCCAGGGTCAGCAGACCCAGTACTTC.

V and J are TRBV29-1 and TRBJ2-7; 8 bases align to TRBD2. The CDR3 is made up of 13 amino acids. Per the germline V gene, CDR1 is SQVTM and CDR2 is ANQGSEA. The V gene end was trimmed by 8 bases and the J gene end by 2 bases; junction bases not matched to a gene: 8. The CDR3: CSTEGSGAYEQYF. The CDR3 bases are TGCAGCACCGAGGGTAGCGGGGCCTACGAGCAGTACTTC.

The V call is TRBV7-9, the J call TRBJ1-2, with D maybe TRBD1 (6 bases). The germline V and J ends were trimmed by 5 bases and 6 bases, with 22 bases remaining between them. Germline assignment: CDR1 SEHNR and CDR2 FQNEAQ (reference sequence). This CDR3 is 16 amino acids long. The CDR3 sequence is CASSLGPRGGQDGYTF. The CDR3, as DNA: TGTGCCAGCAGCCTAGGGCCTCGGGGGGGGCAGGATGGCTACACCTTC.

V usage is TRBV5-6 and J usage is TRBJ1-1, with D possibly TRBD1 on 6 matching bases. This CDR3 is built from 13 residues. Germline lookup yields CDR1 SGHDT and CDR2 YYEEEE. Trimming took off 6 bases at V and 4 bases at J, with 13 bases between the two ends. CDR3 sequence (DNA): TGTGCCAGCACTCGGAGAGGGGGCACTGAAGCTTTCTTT. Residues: CASTRRGGTEAFF. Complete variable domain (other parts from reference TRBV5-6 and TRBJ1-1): DAGVTQSPTHLIKTRGQQVTLRCSPKSGHDTVSWYQQALGQGPQFIFQYYEEEERQRGNFPDRFSGHQFPNYSSELNVNALLLGDSALYLCASTRRGGTEAFFGQGTRLTVV.

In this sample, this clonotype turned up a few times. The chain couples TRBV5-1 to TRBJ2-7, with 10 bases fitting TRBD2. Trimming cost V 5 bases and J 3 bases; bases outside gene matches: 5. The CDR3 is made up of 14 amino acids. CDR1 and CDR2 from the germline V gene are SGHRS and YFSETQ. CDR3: CASSGLAGDYEQYF. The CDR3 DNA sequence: TGCGCCAGCAGTGGGCTAGCGGGGGACTACGAGCAGTACTTC.

CDR3: CASNNGPSYEQYF. The CDR3 DNA follows: TGTGCCAGCAACAACGGGCCCTCCTACGAGCAGTACTTC. V gene TRBV7-8 combines with J gene TRBJ2-7; D uncertain. V shed 7 bases and J shed 0 bases, with 10 bases lying between them. CDR3 length: 13 amino acids. Germline V gene sequence: CDR1 SGHVS, CDR2 FQNEAQ.